What follows are 5 T cell receptor beta chains derived from one specimen sequenced in a study of T cells in Graves' hyperthyroidism and ophthalmopathy. Regions amplified from RNA transcripts were the TCR beta CDR3 regions. The HTBI primer set drove a first-round RT-PCR of the TCR CDR3. TCRdb reprocessed the multiplex PCR reads with MiXCR, giving one entry per CDR3 protein. The data hold a few hundred thousand distinct CDR3 sequences, with just over 45% observed a single time. What was sequenced was peripheral blood or thyroid tissue (not recorded which). These receptors originate from a young woman with Graves' hyperthyroidism.

This clonotype appeared many times. V usage is TRBV3-1 and J usage is TRBJ1-1; D unresolved. The V gene's germline CDR1 is LGHDT and CDR2 YNNKEL (reference sequence). V was clipped by 4 bases and J by 6 bases, with 18 bases between them. CDR3 length: 15 residues. The CDR3 region is CASSPVAGISAEAFF. For the CDR3, the DNA is TGTGCCAGCAGCCCCGTTGCGGGTATATCTGCTGAAGCTTTCTTT.

To note about this clonotype: The CDR3 carries no conserved terminal phenylalanine or tryptophan, so it likely arises from a read error. V usage is TRBV2 and J usage is TRBJ2-7, with D tentatively TRBD2 (6 bases). Germline CDR1 is SNHLY and CDR2 is FYNNEI. This CDR3 has 12 amino acids. CDR3 DNA: TGTGCCAGCACGGGACTCTCCTACGGGCAGTACCTC. It codes for CASTGLSYGQYL.

The V gene is TRBV15, the J gene TRBJ2-7; TRBD2 might be the D (6 bases). With 1 base removed from V and 7 bases from J, the gap between germline ends came to 17 bases. The CDR3 is 15 residues long. Germline V gene data show CDR1 as LNHNV and CDR2 as YYDKDF (reference sequence). CDR3 protein: CATSRVGLLKLEQYF. CDR3 nucleotide sequence: TGTGCCACCAGCAGAGTGGGACTCTTGAAATTGGAGCAGTACTTC.

This clonotype has a count of ten or more. The chain employs TRBV4-3 and TRBJ1-2, with TRBD1 matching over 8 bases. Germline loops: CDR1 LGHNA, CDR2 YSLEER. The CDR3 is 16 residues long. The V gene end was trimmed by 2 bases and the J gene end by 5 bases; junction bases not matched to a gene: 10. The CDR3 nucleotides are TGCGCCAGCAGCCAACCACTCCGGGACAGGAATTATGGCTACACCTTC. This encodes CASSQPLRDRNYGYTF.

A word on this clonotype: The conserved phenylalanine or tryptophan normally closing the CDR3 is absent here, so this likely arose from a read error. The CDR3 DNA reads TGTGCCAGCAGCTCCTATACAGGGCATCTGAGTGGCTACACCCTC. Protein product: CASSSYTGHLSGYTL. The V call is TRBV7-9, the J call TRBJ1-2; D is perhaps TRBD1 (6 bases). Germline-derived CDR1 and CDR2 are SEHNR and FQNEAQ (reference sequence). Trimming cost V 4 bases and J 7 bases, with 19 bases left between them. The length of the CDR3 is 15 residues.